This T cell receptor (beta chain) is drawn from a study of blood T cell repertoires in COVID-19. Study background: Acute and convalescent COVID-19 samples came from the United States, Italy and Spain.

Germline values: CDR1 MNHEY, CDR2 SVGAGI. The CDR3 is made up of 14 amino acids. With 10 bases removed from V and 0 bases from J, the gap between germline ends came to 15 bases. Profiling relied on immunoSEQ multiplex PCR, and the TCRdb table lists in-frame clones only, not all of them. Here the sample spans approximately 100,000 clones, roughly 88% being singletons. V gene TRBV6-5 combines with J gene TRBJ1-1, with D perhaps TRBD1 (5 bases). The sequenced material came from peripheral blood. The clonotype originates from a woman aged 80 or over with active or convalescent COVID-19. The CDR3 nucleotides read TGTGCCACCAATCCGACAGTTTTGAACACTGAAGCTTTCTTT. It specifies CATNPTVLNTEAFF.